One and the same sample provided the 18 T cell receptor beta chains below, sequenced in a study of shared clonotypes between healthy human individuals. This table comes from immunoSEQ multiplex PCR, and its TCRdb copy is limited to in-frame clones, with some not included. This table has approximately 1.9 million clones, roughly 95% appearing once. Selected positively for CCR7 and CD45RO-negative, naive CD8 cells excluded terminally differentiated effector memory CD45RA+ cells. Material: naive CD8+ T cells from PBMCs. The receptors stem from a man younger than 35 in good health. Some clones in this sample may be carry-over from other donors' samples.

The chain employs TRBV19 and TRBJ2-7; possibly TRBD1 for D (7 bases). V dropped 6 bases and J dropped 7 bases, with 19 bases sitting between them. CDR1 and CDR2 from the germline V gene are LNHDA and SQIVND (reference sequence). The CDR3 covers 14 residues. CDR3: CASSPFGGGEEQYF. The CDR3, as DNA: TGTGCCAGTAGCCCGTTCGGAGGGGGCGAGGAGCAGTACTTC.

The chain couples TRBV10-3 to TRBJ2-7; no clear D. Germline assignment: CDR1 ENHRY and CDR2 SYGVKD. This CDR3 comprises 12 residues. V lost 3 bases to trimming and J lost 4 bases, with 7 bases between them. The CDR3 region has the DNA TGTGCCATCAGTGATTTTTTATACGAGCAGTACTTC. As protein: CAISDFLYEQYF.

J is TRBJ2-7 and V is TRBV7-8, with TRBD1 matching 11 bases. The CDR3 is 15 residues long. V was clipped by 4 bases and J by 5 bases; unmatched bases: 7. Germline CDR1 SGHVS, CDR2 FQNEAQ. CDR3 sequence (DNA): TGTGCCAGCAGCTGGTCCGGGGACAGGGGGAACGAGCAGTACTTC. Its protein is CASSWSGDRGNEQYF.

The CDR3 is CASTSGGEGTEAFF. The CDR3 DNA is TGTGCCAGCACCTCGGGGGGAGAGGGCACTGAAGCTTTCTTT. The chain is built from TRBV28 and TRBJ1-1, with D perhaps matching TRBD1 (5 bases). Trimming removed 7 bases at V and 4 bases at J, with 16 bases between. CDR1 is MDHEN and CDR2 is SYDVKM in the germline V gene. The CDR3 length is 14 residues.

This chain links TRBV28 with TRBJ2-6; 10 nucleotides line up with TRBD1. Germline loops: CDR1 MDHEN, CDR2 SYDVKM. V gave up 7 bases and J gave up 1 base; unmatched junction bases: 4. The CDR3 sequence is 16 residues long. This chain's CDR3 is CASKGTGVSGANVLTF. CDR3 in DNA: TGTGCCAGCAAGGGGACAGGGGTTTCTGGGGCCAACGTCCTGACTTTC.

CDR3 nucleotide sequence: TGTGCCAGCAGCGCCTCCGACTATCGCAATGAGCAGTTCTTC. As protein: CASSASDYRNEQFF. The chain is built from TRBV11-3 and TRBJ2-1; weak D call: TRBD2 (5 bases). This CDR3 is built from 14 residues. CDR1 and CDR2 (germline): SGHNT, YENEEA. Trimming cost V 5 bases and J 6 bases, with 14 bases left between them. The full variable domain, its missing parts supplied by reference TRBV11-3 and TRBJ2-1, is EAGVVQSPRYKIIEKKQPVAFWCNPISGHNTLYWYLQNLGQGPELLIRYENEEAVDDSQLPKDRFSAERLKGVDSTLKIQPAELGDSAVYLCASSASDYRNEQFFGPGTRLTVL.

The gene calls are TRBV19 and TRBJ2-1; D is possibly TRBD2 (6 bases). Trimming pared 7 bases from V and 3 bases from J, leaving 22 bases between. In germline, CDR1 is LNHDA, CDR2 SQIVND (reference sequence). This CDR3 comprises 17 residues. CDR3 residues: CASMRIFGGPHYNEQFF. For the CDR3, the DNA is TGTGCCAGTATGAGAATTTTCGGAGGGCCCCACTACAATGAGCAGTTCTTC. The entire variable domain, with the rest obtained from reference TRBV19 and TRBJ2-1, is as follows: DGGITQSPKYLFRKEGQNVTLSCEQNLNHDAMYWYRQDPGQGLRLIYYSQIVNDFQKGDIAEGYSVSREKKESFPLTVTSAQKNPTAFYLCASMRIFGGPHYNEQFFGPGTRLTVL.

The chain combines TRBV13 with TRBJ1-3, with D tentatively TRBD1 (5 bases). This CDR3 is built from 15 residues. Trimming removed 5 bases from V and 2 bases from J, with 13 bases in between. The V gene's germline CDR1 is PRHDT and CDR2 FYEKMQ (reference sequence). The CDR3: CASSPIGTAGNTIYF. The CDR3 coding sequence is TGTGCCAGCAGCCCAATAGGGACGGCTGGAAACACCATATATTTT.

This chain links TRBV6-4 with TRBJ2-3; 13 bases fit TRBD2. From germline, CDR1 is MRHNA and CDR2 SNTAGT. V shed 4 bases and J 2 bases; nucleotides not matched to a gene: 12. The CDR3 contains 19 residues. CDR3 in amino acids: CASSVTGTSGIGDTDTQYF. CDR3 sequence (DNA): TGTGCCAGCAGTGTAACCGGGACTAGCGGGATTGGGGACACAGATACGCAGTATTTT.

This clone was detected only once. This chain links TRBV6-5 with TRBJ2-7; D possibly corresponds to TRBD2 (6 bases). Germline V lookup: CDR1 MNHEY, CDR2 SVGAGI. Between the trimmed V and J ends, which lost 3 bases and 5 bases, there was a span of 17 bases. The CDR3 totals 15 residues. The CDR3 DNA is TGTGCCAGCAGTTATCGGCGCGGGGTCCGCCACGAGCAGTACTTC. It translates to CASSYRRGVRHEQYF.

The rearrangement uses TRBV4-1 and TRBJ2-1; the match to TRBD1 covers 9 bases. The CDR3 has 15 residues. Germline CDR1 MGHRA, CDR2 YSYEKL. The J segment lost 7 bases and the V segment lost 4 bases, leaving 8 bases of the junction unmatched. Written as DNA, the CDR3 is TGCGCCAGCAGCCTACAGGGGGCCGGGGGGAATGAGCAGTTCTTC. This codes for CASSLQGAGGNEQFF.

The rearrangement joins TRBV27 to TRBJ2-1; 7 bases agree with TRBD1. With V trimmed by 4 bases and J by 8 bases, 8 bases remained unmatched. The CDR3 spans 14 residues. Germline V CDR1 and CDR2: MNHEY, SMNVEV (reference sequence). CDR3 protein: CASSSQTGFHEQFF. Here the CDR3 DNA reads TGTGCCAGCAGTTCCCAGACAGGGTTCCATGAGCAGTTCTTC.

The chain couples TRBV28 to TRBJ1-2; 9 nucleotides agree with TRBD1. Trimming at V came to 5 bases and at J to 8 bases, leaving 12 bases not matched to a gene. This CDR3 has 15 residues. Germline-derived CDR1 and CDR2 are MDHEN and SYDVKM. For the CDR3, the DNA is TGTGCCAGCAGTATCCAGGGACAGGGTGGTGGAGGCTACACCTTC. Protein product: CASSIQGQGGGGYTF.

This chain joins TRBV10-3 and TRBJ2-1; weak D call: TRBD2 (6 bases). V shed 3 bases and J shed 1 base, with 10 bases lying between them. CDR3 length: 15 residues. Germline values: CDR1 ENHRY, CDR2 SYGVKD. The CDR3 here is CAISDRGTSYNEQFF. The DNA for the CDR3 is TGTGCCATCAGTGACCGCGGGACGTCCTACAATGAGCAGTTCTTC.

This chain joins TRBV2 and TRBJ2-7; D may be TRBD1 (6 bases). V was cut by 7 bases and J by 2 bases, with 15 bases left in between. Germline CDR1 SNHLY, CDR2 FYNNEI. The CDR3 covers 14 residues. CDR3 bases: TGTGCCAGCATTGGGGGCCAACCCCCCTACGAGCAGTACTTC. This encodes CASIGGQPPYEQYF.

This chain's CDR3 is CASSQGLTSGNYEQYF. The CDR3 DNA reads as TGCGCCAGCAGCCAGGGCCTGACTAGCGGCAATTACGAGCAGTACTTC. J is TRBJ2-7 and V is TRBV4-1, with TRBD2 matching over 9 bases. This CDR3 region has 16 residues. Looked up from germline, CDR1 is MGHRA and CDR2 is YSYEKL. The V segment lost 3 bases and the J segment 4 bases; nucleotides outside the gene matches: 10.

Details on this clone: This same CDR3 is encoded by further DNA sequences in the sample. The chain is built from TRBV19 and TRBJ1-5; 12 bases are a match to TRBD1. Germline trimming cut 8 bases from V and 3 bases from J; bases unmatched to any gene: 2. Germline lookup yields CDR1 LNHDA and CDR2 SQIVND (reference sequence). The length of the CDR3 is 14 residues. CDR3 DNA: TGTGCCAGTCGGGACAGGGGGCACAATCAGCCCCAGCATTTT. This gives the protein CASRDRGHNQPQHF.

The V call is TRBV9, the J call TRBJ2-5; D is ambiguous. In germline, CDR1 is SGDLS, CDR2 YYNGEE. There are 15 residues in the CDR3. V was clipped by 4 bases and J by 5 bases, with 18 bases between them. CDR3 region: CASSPRLDKLETQYF. CDR3 sequence (DNA): TGTGCCAGCAGCCCCCGCCTTGACAAGCTCGAGACCCAGTACTTC.